These T cell receptor beta chains were read from a single sample in a study of Tregs in tolerant kidney transplant recipients. Assay used: immunoSEQ multiplex PCR; TCRdb lists only in-frame clones, some missing. The data show around 61,000 clones, about 90% seen once. Here the sequenced sample was CD4+ T cells from blood (PBMCs), taken 6 months after the transplant. These receptors all stem from a human patient who received a combined kidney and bone marrow transplant. Some T cells may be provided by the graft donor. Each CDR3 is given with its conserved first and last residue. D genes are given only for firm matches. The size entry is marked missing in some rows and otherwise reads once, few, many or a size class.

v_call: TRBV11-3; j_call: TRBJ2-7; d_call: -; clone_size: once; cdr3_aa: CASSLGHAGNEQYF; cdr3_nt: TGTGCCAGCAGTCTAGGCCACGCAGGGAACGAGCAGTACTTC
v_call: TRBV30; j_call: TRBJ1-5; d_call: TRBD1; clone_size: -; cdr3_aa: CAWRQGQSNQPQHF; cdr3_nt: TGTGCCTGGAGACAGGGGCAGAGCAATCAGCCCCAGCATTTT
v_call: TRBV4-2; j_call: TRBJ1-6; d_call: TRBD1; clone_size: -; cdr3_aa: CASSGSNTGGGDSPLHF; cdr3_nt: TGTGCCAGCAGCGGGTCTAATACAGGGGGTGGAGATTCCCCCCTCCACTTT
v_call: TRBV18; j_call: TRBJ2-2; d_call: TRBD1; clone_size: once; cdr3_aa: CASSQETGGNTGELFF; cdr3_nt: TGTGCCAGCTCACAAGAGACAGGGGGCAACACCGGGGAGCTGTTTTTT
v_call: TRBV7-8; j_call: TRBJ2-3; d_call: -; clone_size: -; cdr3_aa: CASSLLAQTDTQYF; cdr3_nt: TGTGCCAGCAGCTTATTAGCGCAGACAGATACGCAGTATTTT
v_call: TRBV5-4; j_call: TRBJ2-3; d_call: TRBD1; clone_size: -; cdr3_aa: CASSRGQSPDTQYF; cdr3_nt: TGTGCCAGCAGCAGGGGACAGTCCCCAGATACGCAGTATTTT
v_call: TRBV6-1; j_call: TRBJ2-1; d_call: -; clone_size: once; cdr3_aa: CASSEGYGAHEQFF; cdr3_nt: TGTGCCAGCAGTGAAGGCTACGGAGCACATGAGCAGTTCTTC
v_call: TRBV5-8; j_call: TRBJ2-5; d_call: TRBD2; clone_size: -; cdr3_aa: CASSPGLAGGGYQETQYF; cdr3_nt: TGTGCCAGCAGCCCGGGACTAGCGGGGGGGGGCTACCAAGAGACCCAGTACTTC
v_call: TRBV6-5; j_call: TRBJ1-5; d_call: TRBD1; clone_size: -; cdr3_aa: CASRGDRGGHQPQHF; cdr3_nt: TGTGCCAGCAGGGGGGACAGGGGAGGACATCAGCCCCAGCATTTT
v_call: TRBV2; j_call: TRBJ2-7; d_call: -; clone_size: few; cdr3_aa: CASSDSSYEQYF; cdr3_nt: TGTGCCAGCAGTGATTCTAGCTACGAGCAGTACTTC
v_call: TRBV2; j_call: TRBJ2-5; d_call: -; clone_size: -; cdr3_aa: CASRPTREETQYF; cdr3_nt: TGTGCCAGCAGGCCAACTAGAGAAGAGACCCAGTACTTC
v_call: TRBV11-3; j_call: TRBJ1-4; d_call: TRBD1; clone_size: -; cdr3_aa: CATPSGQEWGEKLFF; cdr3_nt: TGTGCCACCCCTTCGGGACAGGAATGGGGGGAAAAACTGTTTTTT
v_call: TRBV2; j_call: TRBJ1-5; d_call: -; clone_size: once; cdr3_aa: CASRGDTKRNQPQHF; cdr3_nt: TGTGCCAGCAGAGGGGACACCAAACGGAATCAGCCCCAGCATTTT
v_call: TRBV29-1; j_call: TRBJ1-3; d_call: -; clone_size: -; cdr3_aa: CSVVGQFSGNTIYF; cdr3_nt: TGCAGCGTCGTAGGACAGTTCTCTGGAAACACCATATATTTT
v_call: TRBV30; j_call: TRBJ1-5; d_call: -; clone_size: -; cdr3_aa: CAWSYDSLNQPQHF; cdr3_nt: TGTGCCTGGAGCTACGACAGCCTCAATCAGCCCCAGCATTTT
v_call: TRBV30; j_call: TRBJ1-6; d_call: TRBD1; clone_size: once; cdr3_aa: CAWRQGTSTPLHF; cdr3_nt: TGTGCCTGGAGACAGGGGACCTCGACGCCCCTCCACTTT
v_call: TRBV4-1; j_call: TRBJ2-2; d_call: TRBD2; clone_size: -; cdr3_aa: CASSQLGLAGYALAF; cdr3_nt: TGCGCCAGCAGCCAACTCGGACTAGCGGGGTATGCCCTAGCTTTT
v_call: TRBV5-4; j_call: TRBJ1-1; d_call: TRBD1; clone_size: few; cdr3_aa: CASSLRQGKNTEAFF; cdr3_nt: TGTGCCAGCAGCTTGCGACAGGGGAAGAACACTGAAGCTTTCTTT
v_call: TRBV7-2; j_call: TRBJ2-3; d_call: TRBD1; clone_size: -; cdr3_aa: CASSLIGAATGADTQYF; cdr3_nt: TGTGCCAGCAGCTTAATTGGCGCCGCGACAGGGGCAGATACGCAGTATTTT
v_call: TRBV29-1; j_call: TRBJ1-2; d_call: TRBD1; clone_size: -; cdr3_aa: CSVRDRDYGYTF; cdr3_nt: TGCAGCGTCCGGGACAGGGACTATGGCTACACCTTC
v_call: TRBV7-2; j_call: TRBJ1-2; d_call: TRBD1; clone_size: -; cdr3_aa: CASSIAGSQGAGYGYTF; cdr3_nt: TGTGCCAGCAGCATAGCGGGCAGTCAGGGGGCGGGCTATGGCTACACCTTC
v_call: TRBV2; j_call: TRBJ2-3; d_call: -; clone_size: -; cdr3_aa: CASSVDRKEGTDTQYF; cdr3_nt: TGTGCCAGCAGTGTAGACAGGAAAGAAGGCACAGATACGCAGTATTTT
v_call: TRBV4-2; j_call: TRBJ1-1; d_call: TRBD1; clone_size: once; cdr3_aa: CASSRSGGENTEAFF; cdr3_nt: TGTGCCAGCAGCCGGTCAGGGGGAGAGAACACTGAAGCTTTCTTT
v_call: TRBV18; j_call: TRBJ2-6; d_call: -; clone_size: -; cdr3_aa: CASSPLVRNGANVLTF; cdr3_nt: TGTGCCAGCTCACCCCTCGTTAGAAATGGGGCCAACGTCCTGACTTTC
v_call: TRBV4-2; j_call: TRBJ2-7; d_call: TRBD1; clone_size: few; cdr3_aa: CASSRQGAGGHEQYF; cdr3_nt: TGTGCCAGCAGCCGCCAAGGGGCAGGGGGCCACGAGCAGTACTTC
v_call: TRBV30; j_call: TRBJ1-4; d_call: -; clone_size: once; cdr3_aa: CAWSVLRIPGWSEEKLFF; cdr3_nt: TGTGCCTGGAGTGTATTGAGGATACCGGGGTGGTCGGAGGAAAAACTGTTTTTT
v_call: TRBV5-1; j_call: TRBJ2-7; d_call: -; clone_size: once; cdr3_aa: CASSLVQGLDFPYEQYF; cdr3_nt: TGCGCCAGCAGCTTGGTACAGGGCCTGGACTTTCCTTACGAGCAGTACTTC
v_call: TRBV21-1; j_call: TRBJ2-2; d_call: -; clone_size: -; cdr3_aa: CASSKDGTGELFF; cdr3_nt: TGTGCCAGCAGCAAAGACGGTACCGGGGAGCTGTTTTTT
v_call: TRBV10-3; j_call: TRBJ2-1; d_call: TRBD2; clone_size: -; cdr3_aa: CAIRQREGYNEQFF; cdr3_nt: TGTGCCATCAGACAGCGGGAGGGGTACAATGAGCAGTTCTTC
v_call: TRBV7-9; j_call: TRBJ2-1; d_call: TRBD1; clone_size: -; cdr3_aa: CASKRDRDYNEQFF; cdr3_nt: TGTGCCAGCAAGCGGGACAGGGATTACAATGAGCAGTTCTTC
v_call: TRBV5-5; j_call: TRBJ2-5; d_call: TRBD1; clone_size: -; cdr3_aa: CASSLGGGSRGETQYF; cdr3_nt: TGTGCCAGCAGCTTGGGAGGGGGCAGTAGGGGAGAGACCCAGTACTTC
v_call: TRBV18; j_call: TRBJ2-1; d_call: TRBD2; clone_size: -; cdr3_aa: CASSPNMVTSGPSSYNEQFF; cdr3_nt: TGTGCCAGCTCACCAAACATGGTGACTAGCGGCCCGAGCTCCTACAATGAGCAGTTCTTC
v_call: TRBV28; j_call: TRBJ1-3; d_call: TRBD1; clone_size: few; cdr3_aa: CASSTGQSNTIYF; cdr3_nt: TGTGCCAGCAGCACGGGACAGTCTAACACCATATATTTT
v_call: TRBV4-2; j_call: TRBJ2-2; d_call: TRBD1; clone_size: -; cdr3_aa: CASSLGDRVNGELFF; cdr3_nt: TGTGCCAGCAGCCTCGGGGACAGGGTAAACGGGGAGCTGTTTTTT